The 32 T cell receptor beta chains below were found in one sample sequenced in a study of long-term antiretroviral therapy in people with HIV. With survey level as its setting, the immunoSEQ assay was v3.0. This table comes from immunoSEQ multiplex PCR, and its TCRdb copy is limited to in-frame clones, with some not included. The table has 33,000 or so clones, 82% seen once; the top ten hold about an eighth. Here the sequenced sample was unsorted PBMCs, taken 0.3 years after starting antiretroviral therapy. These receptors were taken from a man aged 18 to 30 with HIV.

V gene TRBV15 combines with J gene TRBJ1-3; 8 bases are shared with TRBD1. Germline lookup yields CDR1 LNHNV and CDR2 YYDKDF (reference sequence). The V segment lost 3 bases and the J segment 8 bases; nucleotides outside the gene matches: 6. This CDR3 is 14 amino acids long. CDR3 amino acids: CATSSRQGADTIYF. CDR3 nucleotides: TGTGCCACCAGCAGCCGTCAGGGGGCAGACACCATATATTTT.

The chain recombines TRBV6-1 with TRBJ2-7; weak D call: TRBD1 (6 bases). The ends were cut back, 2 bases at V and 2 bases at J, with 19 bases in the middle. This CDR3 contains 17 residues. Germline V gene data show CDR1 as MNHNS and CDR2 as SASEGT. The CDR3 DNA reads TGTGCCAGCAGTGAACGAACTACCGGGACATCACCCTACGAGCAGTACTTC. Translating it yields CASSERTTGTSPYEQYF.

This sequence joins TRBV18 and TRBJ2-1; TRBD2 matches 13 bases. CDR1 and CDR2 from the germline V gene are KGHSH and LQKENI. V dropped 5 bases and J dropped 1; count of bases not matched to a gene: 11. CDR3 length: 19 residues. The CDR3, as DNA: TGTGCCAGCTCAGTAACTAGCGGGAGGGCCCTCTTGTCCTACAATGAGCAGTTCTTC. It translates to CASSVTSGRALLSYNEQFF.

In this sample, this clone turned up once. In DNA form, the CDR3 reads TGTGCCAGCAGCGTTAGTACTAGGGACCCCCACGAGCAGTACTTC. Translation: CASSVSTRDPHEQYF. The J gene is TRBJ2-7, the V gene TRBV9, with D perhaps given as TRBD1 or TRBD2 (5 bases each). Germline lookup yields CDR1 SGDLS and CDR2 YYNGEE. This CDR3 is built from 15 residues. V shed 2 bases and J shed 5 bases, with 17 bases lying between them.

This sequence joins TRBV9 and TRBJ1-3, with 7 bases matching TRBD1. Germline CDR1 SGDLS, CDR2 YYNGEE. Trimming at V came to 4 bases and at J to 0 bases, leaving 7 bases not matched to a gene. The CDR3 consists of 16 residues. The CDR3 reads CASSTLDRDSGNTIYF. DNA of the CDR3: TGTGCCAGCAGCACCCTCGACAGGGACTCTGGAAACACCATATATTTT.

The CDR3 loop is CASSHWRGGGVPNEQFF. CDR3 coding DNA: TGTGCCAGCAGCCATTGGCGGGGCGGGGGGGTCCCCAATGAGCAGTTCTTC. This rearrangement joins TRBV7-3 to TRBJ2-1; 9 positions match TRBD2. Germline lookup yields CDR1 SGHTA and CDR2 FQGTGA. V shed 5 bases, J shed 6 bases, and the junction held 14 bases outside the gene matches. The CDR3 runs to 17 residues.

The rearrangement uses TRBV5-1 and TRBJ2-1; 10 bases line up with TRBD1. The V segment lost 4 bases and the J segment 4 bases; nucleotides outside the gene matches: 8. Germline assignment: CDR1 SGHRS and CDR2 YFSETQ. This CDR3 has 16 amino acids. CDR3 loop: CASSGGTGETYNEQFF. DNA of the CDR3: TGCGCCAGCAGCGGGGGGACAGGGGAAACTTACAATGAGCAGTTCTTC.

V is TRBV28 and J is TRBJ2-7; D is uncertain. The V end was cut by 1 base, the J end by 3 bases, with 4 bases between. The CDR3 length is 12 residues. The germline gives CDR1 MDHEN, CDR2 SYDVKM. This CDR3 reads CASSLFDYEQYF. DNA for the CDR3: TGTGCCAGCAGTTTATTCGACTACGAGCAGTACTTC.

DNA for the CDR3: TGTGCCAGCAGGACTTCAGGGGCGGATACGCAGTATTTT. Protein product: CASRTSGADTQYF. The chain joins TRBV27 to TRBJ2-3, with TRBD1 as a possible D gene (6 bases). Trimming took 6 bases from V and 6 from J, leaving 13 bases between them. Germline V CDR1 and CDR2: MNHEY, SMNVEV (reference sequence). The CDR3 runs 13 residues.

The chain combines TRBV7-9 with TRBJ1-2; TRBD1 is a possible D gene (6 bases). The CDR3 extends over 15 amino acids. Germline values: CDR1 SEHNR, CDR2 FQNEAQ (reference sequence). With 5 bases removed from V and 8 bases from J, the gap between germline ends came to 21 bases. CDR3 coding DNA: TGTGCCAGCAGCGATAGGAACAACAGGGTATACGGCTACACCTTC. Its translation is CASSDRNNRVYGYTF.

The chain recombines TRBV5-6 with TRBJ2-1; D not resolved. The germline V gene has CDR1 SGHDT and CDR2 YYEEEE. Trimming pared 0 bases from V and 7 bases from J, leaving 5 bases between. CDR3 length equals 12 residues. The CDR3 nucleotides read TGTGCCAGCAGCTTGGTACAAAATGAGCAGTTCTTC. The encoded protein is CASSLVQNEQFF. The complete variable domain, with remaining parts taken from reference TRBV5-6 and TRBJ2-1, reads DAGVTQSPTHLIKTRGQQVTLRCSPKSGHDTVSWYQQALGQGPQFIFQYYEEEERQRGNFPDRFSGHQFPNYSSELNVNALLLGDSALYLCASSLVQNEQFFGPGTRLTVL.

This CDR3 is CASSQDLTGTGDQQETQYF. The CDR3 bases are TGTGCCAGCAGCCAAGATTTAACCGGGACAGGGGACCAACAAGAGACCCAGTACTTC. The chain combines TRBV4-2 with TRBJ2-5; 10 nucleotides align to TRBD1. With 0 bases clipped from V and 2 bases from J, the junction kept 12 bases outside the gene matches. The germline V gene encodes CDR1 LGHNA and CDR2 YNFKEQ. This CDR3 has 19 amino acids.

This chain links TRBV7-3 with TRBJ2-5, with D possibly matching TRBD2 (5 bases). This CDR3 region has 13 residues. The germline V and J ends were trimmed by 1 base and 4 bases, with 7 bases remaining between them. Germline lookup yields CDR1 SGHTA and CDR2 FQGTGA. CDR3 in DNA: TGTGCCAGCAGCTTAAAGGCGGGAGAGACCCAGTACTTC. Translation gives CASSLKAGETQYF.

This clone was detected once. This chain connects TRBV5-6 to TRBJ2-5; 7 bases fit TRBD1. This CDR3 has 13 residues. The germline V gene has CDR1 SGHDT and CDR2 YYEEEE. After removal of 4 bases from V and 2 bases from J, the junction contained 2 bases not matched to a gene. The CDR3 bases are TGTGCCAGCAGCGTACAGGGGCAAGAGACCCAGTACTTC. Translating gives CASSVQGQETQYF.

There are a few counts of this clone. This rearrangement joins TRBV15 to TRBJ2-3; no definite D call. The V end lost 0 bases, the J end lost 13 bases, and 14 bases lay between the germline ends. The V gene's germline CDR1 is LNHNV and CDR2 YYDKDF (reference sequence). This CDR3 has 13 amino acids. For the CDR3, the DNA is TGTGCCACCAGCAGAGATCCGTCCTGGGAAGAGTATTTT. This codes for CATSRDPSWEEYF. Based on the CDR3 plus reference TRBV15 and TRBJ2-3, the full variable domain is DAMVIQNPRYQVTQFGKPVTLSCSQTLNHNVMYWYQQKSSQAPKLLFHYYDKDFNNEADTPDNFQSRRPNTSFCFLDIRSPGLGDTAMYLCATSRDPSWEEYFGPGTRLTVL.

The chain has TRBV7-9 and TRBJ1-1; D might be TRBD1 (6 bases). This CDR3 is 12 amino acids long. Germline CDR1 is SEHNR and CDR2 is FQNEAQ (reference sequence). The germline V and J ends were trimmed by 6 bases and 5 bases, with 10 bases remaining between them. The CDR3 loop is CASSKGGTEAFF. CDR3 DNA sequence: TGTGCCAGCAGTAAAGGGGGTACTGAAGCTTTCTTT. The variable domain in full, completed from reference TRBV7-9 and TRBJ1-1, reads DTGVSQNPRHKITKRGQNVTFRCDPISEHNRLYWYRQTLGQGPEFLTYFQNEAQLEKSRLLSDRFSAERPKGSFSTLEIQRTEQGDSAMYLCASSKGGTEAFFGQGTRLTVV.

The chain has TRBV9 and TRBJ2-7; D could derive from TRBD1 or TRBD2 (5 bases each). CDR1 is SGDLS and CDR2 is YYNGEE in the germline V gene. V was cut by 3 bases and J by 2 bases, with 12 bases left in between. The CDR3 has 14 residues. Here the CDR3 reads CASSGRDGAYEQYF. Here the CDR3 DNA reads TGTGCCAGCAGCGGTCGGGACGGAGCCTACGAGCAGTACTTC.

This clone was seen only a few times. This CDR3 reads CASSLDGGSTYEQYF. DNA for the CDR3: TGTGCCAGCAGCTTGGACGGGGGGTCCACCTACGAGCAGTACTTC. This chain uses TRBV5-4 with TRBJ2-7; 7 bases match TRBD2. The V and J ends lost 0 bases and 2 bases, in that order; junction bases with no gene match: 5. This CDR3 contains 15 residues. Germline assignment: CDR1 SGHNT and CDR2 YYREEE (reference sequence).

This chain joins TRBV11-3 and TRBJ1-1; 11 bases map to TRBD1. CDR1 and CDR2 (germline): SGHNT, YENEEA. This CDR3 comprises 19 residues. The J segment lost 3 bases and the V segment lost 8 bases, leaving 20 bases of the junction unmatched. DNA of the CDR3: TGTGCCAGCCGTCGCCCTAGGGGCCGGGACAGGGGGGAAGACACTGAAGCTTTCTTT. This translates into CASRRPRGRDRGEDTEAFF.

This clone showed up just once. CDR3 in DNA: TGTGCCAGCAGTTACTCGTTAGCGGGGGGATACAATGAGCAGTTCTTC. Protein product: CASSYSLAGGYNEQFF. The chain is built from TRBV6-6 and TRBJ2-1; 10 nucleotides match TRBD2. The V gene end was trimmed by 0 bases and the J gene end by 4 bases; junction bases not matched to a gene: 3. Looked up from germline, CDR1 is MNHNY and CDR2 is SVGAGI (reference sequence). The CDR3 is 16 amino acids.

The chain carries TRBV30 and TRBJ1-4, with D maybe TRBD1 (5 bases). V was trimmed by 2 bases and J by 1 base, leaving 11 bases between them. This CDR3 is 15 amino acids long. CDR1 and CDR2 from the germline V gene are GTSNPN and SVGIG (reference sequence). CDR3 loop: CAWSFGGGTNEKLFF. In DNA, the CDR3 is TGTGCCTGGAGTTTTGGGGGGGGAACTAATGAAAAACTGTTTTTT. The entire variable domain, with the rest obtained from reference TRBV30 and TRBJ1-4, is as follows: SQTIHQWPATLVQPVGSPLSLECTVEGTSNPNLYWYRQAAGRGLQLLFYSVGIGQISSEVPQNLSASRPQDRQFILSSKKLLLSDSGFYLCAWSFGGGTNEKLFFGSGTQLSVL.

The chain carries TRBV6-1 and TRBJ1-3; possibly TRBD1 for D (5 bases). With 6 bases removed from V and 2 bases from J, the gap between germline ends came to 14 bases. The CDR3 sequence is 15 residues long. Germline assignment: CDR1 MNHNS and CDR2 SASEGT. CDR3: CASSGDPRPGNTIYF. CDR3 DNA: TGTGCCAGCAGCGGGGACCCGCGACCTGGAAACACCATATATTTT.

This chain joins TRBV18 and TRBJ1-5; TRBD1 is a possible D gene (6 bases). With 6 bases removed from V and 6 bases from J, the gap between germline ends came to 21 bases. The germline V gene has CDR1 KGHSH and CDR2 LQKENI. The CDR3 has 16 residues. Written as DNA, the CDR3 is TGTGCCAGCTCCCCCGGGAGGGGGTTCGGAAGTCAGCCCCAGCATTTT. It codes for CASSPGRGFGSQPQHF. Full variable domain (missing parts from reference TRBV18 and TRBJ1-5): NAGVMQNPRHLVRRRGQEARLRCSPMKGHSHVYWYRQLPEEGLKFMVYLQKENIIDESGMPKERFSAEFPKEGPSILRIQQVVRGDSAAYFCASSPGRGFGSQPQHFGDGTRLSIL.

The CDR3 is CSVEPGGYGYTF. As DNA, the CDR3 is TGCAGCGTTGAACCAGGGGGCTATGGCTACACCTTC. The rearrangement links TRBV29-1 to TRBJ1-2; 7 positions agree with TRBD1. The CDR3 totals 12 residues. Trimming took 2 bases from V and 4 from J; bases not matched to a gene: 1. Germline CDR1 reads SQVTM; CDR2 reads ANQGSEA.

This chain joins TRBV18 and TRBJ1-2; 10 nucleotides match TRBD1. The CDR3 contains 16 residues. J gave up 3 bases and V 4 bases, and 8 bases lay outside the gene matches. Germline V gives CDR1 KGHSH, CDR2 LQKENI. The chain's CDR3 is CASSQMTGGADYGYTF. The CDR3, as DNA: TGTGCCAGCTCACAGATGACAGGGGGCGCGGACTATGGCTACACCTTC.

V is TRBV5-6 and J is TRBJ1-5; the D is unclear. This CDR3 has 13 residues. The germline CDR1 and CDR2 sequences are SGHDT and YYEEEE. Trimming pared 9 bases from V and 4 bases from J, leaving 14 bases between. Here the CDR3 DNA reads TGTGCCACCTCTTCGGGTCGAAATCAGCCCCAGCATTTT. Its translation is CATSSGRNQPQHF.

This clone was counted between two and nine times. The chain combines TRBV18 with TRBJ1-5; D perhaps matches TRBD1 (6 bases). Germline V CDR1 and CDR2: KGHSH, LQKENI. Deletions cut 1 base from V and 2 bases from J, with 9 bases between. The CDR3 is 15 residues long. The CDR3 nucleotides are TGTGCCAGCTCACCACAGGGGGTCGGCAATCAGCCCCAGCATTTT. Protein sequence: CASSPQGVGNQPQHF.

The chain links TRBV12-2 to TRBJ1-5; the table assigns TRBD1, which was not confirmed against the DNA. TRBV12-2 is flagged as a pseudogene. The CDR3 has 18 amino acids. The CDR3 DNA sequence: TGTGCAAGTCGCTTAGTGAGCCCAGGGGGCTCGGGCAATCAGCCCCAGCATTTT. It encodes CASRLVSPGGSGNQPQHF.

The rearrangement uses TRBV28 and TRBJ2-5; D is ambiguous. The V end lost 8 bases, the J end lost 1 base, and 20 bases lay between the germline ends. Germline CDR1 reads MDHEN; CDR2 reads SYDVKM. This CDR3 comprises 16 residues. This CDR3 reads CASAGPIPLGQETQYF. DNA of the CDR3: TGTGCCAGCGCTGGGCCTATCCCTTTGGGCCAAGAGACCCAGTACTTC.

The chain carries TRBV6-6 and TRBJ2-5, with D possibly being TRBD1 (6 bases). The CDR3 is 15 amino acids. V shed 5 bases and J shed 5 bases, with 18 bases lying between them. Germline CDR1 reads MNHNY; CDR2 reads SVGAGI (reference sequence). For the CDR3, the DNA is TGTGCCAGCAGTCTCCTCTCAGGGGTTTCGGAGACCCAGTACTTC. Amino acids: CASSLLSGVSETQYF.

The rearrangement uses TRBV10-3 and TRBJ1-2; D unclear. V was clipped by 2 bases and J by 4 bases, with 8 bases between them. CDR1 is ENHRY and CDR2 is SYGVKD in the germline V gene. The CDR3 length is 13 residues. The CDR3, as DNA: TGTGCCATCAGTGAGGGGTCAGGCTATGGCTACACCTTC. It yields the protein CAISEGSGYGYTF.

V and J are TRBV6-5 and TRBJ2-3; 8 nucleotides agree with TRBD2. The CDR3 extends over 15 amino acids. Per germline, CDR1 MNHEY and CDR2 SVGAGI. Losses at the gene ends were 6 bases for V and 1 base for J; bases not matched to a gene: 6. The CDR3: CASRRTSGRTDTQYF. For the CDR3, the DNA is TGTGCCAGCAGGAGAACTAGCGGACGCACAGATACGCAGTATTTT.